This TCR beta chain originates from a study of T cells after yellow fever vaccination (dated by TCRdb to the late 2010s). Study-wide context: Staining for CD3, CD45RA, CCR7 and CD95 was used to sort memory subsets (EM, EMRA, CM and Tscm) on a BD FACS Aria III. The SMART-Seq v4 Ultra Low Input RNA kit was used to prepare libraries from fractions with low cell numbers. Bulk TCR alpha and beta repertoires were sequenced longitudinally to track T-cell clones before and after primary and booster YFV17D yellow fever vaccination. The cohort comprised two healthy male donors, one aged 18 to 30 and one aged 30 to 40 years. Blood was collected at multiple timepoints before and after primary and secondary immunization, and bulk PBMC replicates and cell subsets were isolated. Sorting of memory subsets took place on days 0, 15 and 45 and at 18 months after primary vaccination, as well as on days 0, 15 and 45 after the 30-year booster.

The treatment or condition label, read with the paper, signifies: live attenuated yellow fever vaccine strain. PBMCs were isolated from peripheral blood using a standard Ficoll-Paque protocol. The RNeasy Micro Kit was used to extract RNA from sorted memory subsets. The paper as a whole reports these results and caveats: The study included only a couple of donors, which limits how far the findings can be generalized. On day 0, almost all vaccine-responding clonotypes were below detection in the sorted memory subsets. After the booster, most clones that had expanded after primary vaccination were detected again (almost 97% of CD4 and under 90% of CD8), suggesting broad maintenance of memory. Because abundant contaminating clonotypes from the bulk population could be contained in FACS-sorted repertoires, computational filtering was required. Compared with the primary T-cell response, the secondary T-cell response was faster but weaker, reaching its peak on day 5 rather than on day 15. A small fraction of clonotypes appeared in both the CD4 and CD8 compartments, likely as a result of convergent recombination.

This clonotype was found a few times. Base qualities are not provided; no much larger clone lies one nucleotide away. TCR cDNA was synthesized by 5'RACE template switching, which introduced a universal primer site and unique molecular identifiers. Priming of cDNA synthesis was performed from both the TCR alpha and TCR beta constant segments. Library amplification involved two PCR steps, and the second step added sample barcodes and sequencing adapters. Libraries were sequenced on Illumina HiSeq 2500 (2x100 bp) or NovaSeq (2x150 bp). The original pipeline was this. Reads were demultiplexed and collapsed into UMI consensus sequences with MIGEC, and V(D)J alignment was performed with MiXCR. Vaccine-responding clonotypes were defined with edgeR using replicate PBMC samples, requiring FDR below 0.01 and a log2 fold change above 5 up to day 15. Each bulk clonotype received a CD4 or CD8 identity based on whether the sequenced CD4 or CD8 repertoire contained that clonotype at higher abundance. To estimate how each clone was distributed across memory phenotypes, clonotype frequencies in memory subsets were weighted by the numbers of FACS-sorted cells. TCRdb applied fastp at Q25 and MiXCR to the public reads, then kept only in-frame beta chains. Entries that share a CDR3 protein sequence are merged under the most common genes and DNA. For this entry, the V and J calls and clone size follow TCRdb and not the study's own pipeline. The sample table holds 30,000 to 35,000 distinct CDR3 sequences, of which around 7% were seen once. The ten top clones hold less than 25% of the sample.

Per the germline V gene, LGHNA is the CDR1 and YSLEER is the CDR2. Taken from cysteine to phenylalanine, the CDR3 has 15 residues. Just the 45-base CDR3 DNA is kept, in frame starting at base 1. V lost 2 bases and J lost 0 bases; the stretch between them is 10 bases long. Sequences were derived from PBMCs, either bulk or a sorted T-cell subset (CD4+, CD8+, memory, or dextramer-sorted; not recorded which), sampled on the day of the first yellow fever vaccination. This sequence was found in a man aged 18 to 29 who received the YFV17D yellow fever vaccine. The rearranged segments are TRBV4-3 and TRBJ1-2; no D gene is confidently identified. The DNA sequence is TGCGCCAGCAGCCAACTCGGAGGGACTAACTATGGCTACACCTTC. Its product reads: CASSQLGGTNYGYTF.